These T cell receptor beta chains were read from a single sample in a study of T and B cells in COVID-19 patients. From the multiplex PCR reads, TCRdb called clonotypes with MiXCR, one entry per CDR3 protein. The data contain roughly 3,800 distinct CDR3 sequences, under 30% of them seen just once; the ten biggest clones take up about 19%. The sequencing input was blood. The receptors stem from a human donor with active COVID-19. Both conserved end residues are trimmed from each CDR3. Each record gives: V gene, J gene, CDR3 protein.

V: TRBV18
J: TRBJ2-1
CDR3: ASSPLASGAYNEQF

V: TRBV11-2
J: TRBJ2-3
CDR3: ASSLLAGGEDTQY

V: TRBV20-1
J: TRBJ1-5
CDR3: SARAFTQQPQH

V: TRBV19
J: TRBJ2-5
CDR3: ASSTTGFQTQY

V: TRBV6-2/TRBV6-3
J: TRBJ2-7
CDR3: ASSVLSGTAISYEQY

V: TRBV12-3/TRBV12-4
J: TRBJ1-1
CDR3: ASGHSSGTEAF

V: TRBV5-1
J: TRBJ2-6
CDR3: ASSPGQNGANVLT

V: TRBV2
J: TRBJ2-5
CDR3: ASGPWETQY

V: TRBV6-5
J: TRBJ1-2
CDR3: ASRTGLYGYT

V: TRBV5-5
J: TRBJ1-1
CDR3: ASTRTWGGVNTEAF

V: TRBV5-6
J: TRBJ2-5
CDR3: ASSPTGRLQETQY

V: TRBV6-5
J: TRBJ2-3
CDR3: ASREWGGTDTQY

V: TRBV29-1
J: TRBJ2-5
CDR3: SVGSQETQY

V: TRBV29-1
J: TRBJ2-3
CDR3: SVETGTTDTQY

V: TRBV30
J: TRBJ2-2
CDR3: AWSLLGAANTGELF

V: TRBV6-1
J: TRBJ2-1
CDR3: ASSEQISDFSYNEQF

V: TRBV20-1
J: TRBJ2-2
CDR3: SAAIGGSRNTGELF

V: TRBV28
J: TRBJ2-1
CDR3: ASSSLGLAGYNEQF

V: TRBV20-1
J: TRBJ2-7
CDR3: SASAVFQGASSHEQY

V: TRBV6-1
J: TRBJ2-5
CDR3: ATDQRGLAGGKETQY

V: TRBV10-1
J: TRBJ2-3
CDR3: ASSDLAGVGTQY

V: TRBV10-3
J: TRBJ2-7
CDR3: AITRDSSYEQY

V: TRBV4-3
J: TRBJ2-7
CDR3: ASSPRGGLAGEGEQY

V: TRBV5-4
J: TRBJ2-3
CDR3: ASSLTGRETDTQY

V: TRBV6-5
J: TRBJ1-4
CDR3: ASSYAPTNEKLF

V: TRBV20-1
J: TRBJ1-5
CDR3: SARDSRGRGSQH

V: TRBV12-3/TRBV12-4
J: TRBJ1-2
CDR3: ASRPQGGYGYT

V: TRBV7-9
J: TRBJ1-4
CDR3: ASSLNRGDEKLF

V: TRBV18
J: TRBJ2-7
CDR3: ASSPAGASSYEQY

V: TRBV7-9
J: TRBJ1-3
CDR3: ASSYLTGSGNTIY

V: TRBV6-5
J: TRBJ1-1
CDR3: ASSWTVEAF

V: TRBV20-1
J: TRBJ1-4
CDR3: SARAGAGGTEKLF

V: TRBV5-6
J: TRBJ1-6
CDR3: ASSGQGDSPLH

V: TRBV5-6
J: TRBJ2-7
CDR3: ASSWGSSAYEQY

V: TRBV18
J: TRBJ2-3
CDR3: ASSLQTDTQY

V: TRBV5-1
J: TRBJ2-7
CDR3: ASSLARGQGAYEQY

V: TRBV6-5
J: TRBJ2-1
CDR3: ASSYGTSNEQF

V: TRBV5-4
J: TRBJ2-1
CDR3: ASSFWGQVPNEQF

V: TRBV4-1
J: TRBJ2-1
CDR3: ASSQGGSYNEQF

V: TRBV7-9
J: TRBJ1-2
CDR3: ASSLGRDYGYT

V: TRBV20-1
J: TRBJ2-7
CDR3: SARSWTDESSYEQY

V: TRBV27
J: TRBJ1-2
CDR3: ASRQQDSYGYT